A selection of T cell receptor beta chains follows, all from one sample in a study of blood T cell repertoires in COVID-19. Measured with immunoSEQ multiplex PCR; TCRdb has only the in-frame clones, and not every one. Here the sample spans about 34,000 clones, about 90% being singletons. The specimen sequenced was peripheral blood. All receptors come from a man aged 80 or over with acute or convalescent COVID-19. CDR3s include the opening cysteine and the closing phenylalanine or tryptophan. The D gene is left open where the match is weak. Clone size appears in some rows only: once, few, many, or a class for an expanded clone.

V,D,size,J,DNA,CDR3
TRBV5-1,-,-,TRBJ1-4,TGCGCCAGCAGCTCCGGACACGGTGCAACTAATGAAAAACTGTTTTTT,CASSSGHGATNEKLFF
TRBV25-1,TRBD2,-,TRBJ2-1,TGTGCCAGCAGTGAATTCACTAGCGGTACTGAGCAGTTCTTC,CASSEFTSGTEQFF
TRBV5-1,-,once,TRBJ2-2,TGCGCCAGCAGCGGCGGGACAGCCACCGGGGAGCTGTTTTTT,CASSGGTATGELFF
TRBV2,TRBD2,few,TRBJ2-7,TGTGCCAGCAGTGCGGGGGGGTTCTCCTACGAGCAGTACTTC,CASSAGGFSYEQYF
TRBV3-1/TRBV3-2,-,-,TRBJ1-1,TGTGCCAGCACCCTGGGGGGTGAAGCTTTCTTT,CASTLGGEAFF
TRBV19,-,-,TRBJ1-2,TGTGCCAGTAGCCCGGGAGGGGTAGTCGGCTACACCTTC,CASSPGGVVGYTF
TRBV12-5,TRBD1,-,TRBJ1-1,TGTGCTAGTGGTTTGGTACCTTTAGGACAGGGGGCCTTGGCGAGTCGAGCTTTCTTT,CASGLVPLGQGALASRAFF
TRBV5-1,-,-,TRBJ1-4,TGCGCCAGCAGCTTTAATCAGGGAACTAATGAAAAACTGTTTTTT,CASSFNQGTNEKLFF
TRBV5-1,-,once,TRBJ1-1,TGCGCCAGCAGCTTGGCCCCAGCGGGGGAGACTGAAGCTTTCTTT,CASSLAPAGETEAFF
TRBV25-1,-,few,TRBJ1-5,TGTGCCAGCAGTGAACCGGGAAATCAGCCCCAGCATTTT,CASSEPGNQPQHF
TRBV5-1,TRBD1,-,TRBJ2-6,TGCGCCAGCAGCTTGGGGACAGGGGGGAAAAGCGTCCTGACTTTC,CASSLGTGGKSVLTF
TRBV7-9,-,once,TRBJ2-5,TGTGCCAGCAGCTTTTACCCTCGGGAGACCCAGTACTTC,CASSFYPRETQYF
TRBV19,TRBD1,-,TRBJ2-1,TGTGCCAGTAGGCCTAGGGGACAGGGGGGCGATGAGCAGTTCTTC,CASRPRGQGGDEQFF
TRBV27,TRBD1,-,TRBJ2-7,TGTGCCAGCAAGAGAATAGGACAGGGGACCTACGAGCAGTACTTC,CASKRIGQGTYEQYF
TRBV23-1,-,-,TRBJ2-6,TGCGCCAGCAGCGAGACTGGGGCCAACGTCCTGACTTTC,CASSETGANVLTF
TRBV5-1,TRBD2,-,TRBJ2-3,TGCGCCAGCAGCCCAACGGGAGCGGGGGGCACAGATACGCAGTATTTT,CASSPTGAGGTDTQYF
TRBV27,TRBD1,-,TRBJ2-3,TGTGCCAGCAGTTTAAGGACAGGGAGGATTAGTACAGATACGCAGTATTTT,CASSLRTGRISTDTQYF
TRBV18,-,-,TRBJ2-2,TGTGCCAGCTCACCACCGATGGTATCAGGAACCGGGGAGCTGTTTTTT,CASSPPMVSGTGELFF
TRBV27,-,-,TRBJ1-1,TGTGCCAGCAGCCCACTGAGGGTGCACACTAAAGCTTTCTTT,CASSPLRVHTKAFF
TRBV24-1,-,-,TRBJ2-2,TGTGCCACCAGTGATTTCACAGCCCCCGGGAACACCGGGGAGCTGTTTTTT,CATSDFTAPGNTGELFF
TRBV5-4,-,-,TRBJ1-1,TGTGCCAGCAGCGCCGCTCCGGACAGGAACACTGAAGCTTTCTTT,CASSAAPDRNTEAFF
TRBV3-1/TRBV3-2,-,once,TRBJ1-1,TGTGCCAGCAGCCGGGGGACTACGGCAACTGAAGCTTTCTTT,CASSRGTTATEAFF
TRBV5-6,TRBD1,-,TRBJ2-3,TGTGCCAGCAGGAAAAGACAGGGGCGGACAGATACGCAGTATTTT,CASRKRQGRTDTQYF
TRBV6-5,-,-,TRBJ1-1,TGTGCCAGCAATAGGGGAACTGAAGCTTTCTTT,CASNRGTEAFF